The entry that follows covers one T cell receptor (beta chain) sequence. This clonotype was seen a handful of times. Its recognized antigen is unknown. Qualities for individual bases were not recorded, and no much larger clone is one base off. V loses 1 base of germline sequence and J loses 11 bases, and the interval between the two ends is 10 bases. Sequences SGHTA (CDR1) and FQGNSA (CDR2) are obtained from the germline V gene. From the cysteine up to the phenylalanine, the CDR3 has a length of 12 residues. Only the CDR3 DNA is retained, 36 bases long and in frame from the first base. The library came from 5' RACE. Data came from an Illumina HiSeq 2000. Template switching introduced a universal primer binding site; the final cDNA contained a unique molecular identifier, enabling accurate counting of TCR cDNA molecules. First-strand cDNA for TCR alpha and beta chains was synthesized from specific primers in the conserved constant-segment region. To control for contamination, every cDNA library was double barcoded, receiving both a SMART-Mk sample barcode and Illumina barcodes. TruSeq adapter sequences and Illumina sample barcodes were added in two successive PCR steps. The Illumina HiSeq platform was used with custom primers to sequence TCR alpha and beta cDNA libraries. The authors processed their data as follows. Unique molecular identifiers were extracted from raw reads with MiGEC, and CDR3 positions were determined with MiXCR. Recombination models were inferred per individual with the repgenHMM and IGoR tools using an EM algorithm. Shared clonotype analysis was performed with the tcR package in R, normalizing sharing by the product of cloneset sizes. To study raw recombination free of thymic and clonal selection effects, out-of-frame nonproductive sequences were analyzed. TCRdb itself trimmed the public reads at Q25 with fastp, ran MiXCR and retained productive beta chains. Rows with one shared CDR3 protein collapse into an entry with the most common genes and DNA. The V and J calls, along with clone size, are taken from TCRdb and not from the paper's own processing. A total of 1.5 million or so distinct CDR3 sequences appear in this sample, 25% to 35% of them only once. Clones ranked in the top ten supply around 0.3% of the sample.

The data derive from a study of identical twins (TCRdb year 2016). At the level of the whole study: To test whether fetal clonotypes persist, the study used deep sequencing on TCR alpha and beta repertoires from monozygotic twins, unrelated adults of various ages, and cord blood. To rule out contamination, replicate twin experiments were performed at different times with different library preparation protocols. What the research found in general, with its limitations: Zero-insertion analyses could be partly confounded by invariant T cells such as MAIT and iNKT, although diverse VJ usage argued against such confounding for most clonotypes. Conclusions relied on cross-sectional statistical analysis, since the same donors could not be followed over many years. Compared with coincidental sharing between unrelated individuals, an excess of low generation-probability sequences was observed among out-of-frame TCR alpha sequences shared between twins. Excess twin sharing in beta out-of-frame sequences was weaker because fewer shared sequences lowered the signal-to-noise ratio. In monozygotic twins, recombination models systematically underestimated out-of-frame TCR alpha sharing, but the models matched the sharing seen between unrelated individuals. Abundant cord blood beta clonotypes had fewer insertions, young adult naive repertoires showed a similar but weaker trend, and memory repertoires showed no such trend.

Every donor in the study was a healthy Caucasian. This clonotype was sampled from a newborn girl in good health. The chain is assembled from TRBV7-2 and TRBJ2-3; possibly the D gene is TRBD2, per 5 matching bases. The sample comprised cord blood. The bases are TGTGCCAGCAGCTTAGATGGACTTGGGCAGTATTTT. It translates as CASSLDGLGQYF.